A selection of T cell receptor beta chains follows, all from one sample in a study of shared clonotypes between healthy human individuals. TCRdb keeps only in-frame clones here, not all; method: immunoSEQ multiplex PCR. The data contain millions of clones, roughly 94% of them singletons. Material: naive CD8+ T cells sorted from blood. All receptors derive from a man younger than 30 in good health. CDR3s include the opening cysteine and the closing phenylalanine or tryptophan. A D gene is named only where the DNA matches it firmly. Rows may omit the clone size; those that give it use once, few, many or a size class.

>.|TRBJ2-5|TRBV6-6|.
CASSTPEPTEYF
TGTGCCAGCAGTACCCCGGAGCCAACGGAGTACTTC
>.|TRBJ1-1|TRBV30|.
CAWSVGGNTEAFF
TGTGCCTGGAGTGTGGGCGGGAACACTGAAGCTTTCTTT
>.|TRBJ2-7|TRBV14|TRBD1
CASSSTGGINSYEQYF
TGTGCCAGCAGCTCGACAGGGGGGATTAACTCCTACGAGCAGTACTTC
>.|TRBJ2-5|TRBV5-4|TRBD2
CASSTSGTGETQYF
TGTGCCAGCAGCACCAGCGGGACGGGAGAGACCCAGTACTTC
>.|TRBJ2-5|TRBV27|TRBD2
CASSLLPGGPPETQYF
TGTGCCAGCAGTTTATTGCCGGGGGGGCCACCAGAGACCCAGTACTTC
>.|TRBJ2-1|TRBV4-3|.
CASSQEVDSLPLNEQFF
TGCGCCAGCAGCCAAGAGGTCGACAGCCTTCCCCTAAATGAGCAGTTCTTC
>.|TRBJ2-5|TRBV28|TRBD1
CASSLYQGAGETQYF
TGTGCCAGCAGTTTATACCAGGGGGCTGGGGAGACCCAGTACTTC
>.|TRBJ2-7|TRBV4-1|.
CASSRTASYEQYF
TGCGCCAGCAGCCGGACAGCCTCCTACGAGCAGTACTTC
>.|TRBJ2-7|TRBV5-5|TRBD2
CASSYGLAGNYEQYF
TGTGCCAGCAGCTATGGACTAGCGGGGAACTACGAGCAGTACTTC
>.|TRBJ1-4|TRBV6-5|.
CASSLDRGGEKLFF
TGTGCCAGCAGTCTGGACCGGGGCGGAGAAAAACTGTTTTTT
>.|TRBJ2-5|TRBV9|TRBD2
CASSVDGTSGRASETQYF
TGTGCCAGCAGCGTAGATGGGACTAGCGGGAGGGCCTCAGAGACCCAGTACTTC
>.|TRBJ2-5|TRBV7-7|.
CASSLAPRGQETQYF
TGTGCTAGCAGCTTAGCTCCGCGGGGCCAAGAGACCCAGTACTTC
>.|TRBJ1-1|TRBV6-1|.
CASIPPRDGNTEAFF
TGTGCCAGCATCCCCCCTAGGGACGGGAACACTGAAGCTTTCTTT
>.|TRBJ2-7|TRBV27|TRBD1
CASSLAPGTGAYEQYF
TGTGCCAGCAGTTTAGCCCCCGGGACAGGGGCCTACGAGCAGTACTTC
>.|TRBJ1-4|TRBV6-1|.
CASSEERLLREKLFF
TGTGCCAGCAGTGAAGAACGGCTTTTGAGAGAAAAACTGTTTTTT
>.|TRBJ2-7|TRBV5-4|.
CASSSMGYEQYF
TGTGCCAGCAGTTCGATGGGCTACGAGCAGTACTTC
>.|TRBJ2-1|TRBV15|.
CATSKEGSYNEQFF
TGTGCCACCAGCAAAGAGGGCTCCTACAATGAGCAGTTCTTC
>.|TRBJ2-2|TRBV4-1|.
CASSHPFGELFF
TGCGCCAGCAGCCATCCGTTTGGGGAGCTGTTTTTT
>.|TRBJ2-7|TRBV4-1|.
CASSRTETYEQYF
TGCGCCAGCAGCCGCACAGAGACCTACGAGCAGTACTTC
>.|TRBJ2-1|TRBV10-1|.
CASSENRMGSSFYNEQFF
TGCGCCAGCAGTGAGAATCGAATGGGGAGCTCCTTTTACAATGAGCAGTTCTTC
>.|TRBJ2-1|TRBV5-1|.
CASTPGFGYNEQFF
TGCGCCAGCACCCCCGGGTTTGGATACAATGAGCAGTTCTTC
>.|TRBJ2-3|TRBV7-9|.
CASSLGSTDTQYF
TGTGCCAGCAGCTTAGGATCAACAGATACGCAGTATTTT
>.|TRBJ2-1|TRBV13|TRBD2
CASSSRLAGEQFF
TGTGCCAGCAGCTCGAGACTAGCGGGTGAGCAGTTCTTC
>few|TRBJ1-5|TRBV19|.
CASSMTLTQPQHF
TGTGCCAGTAGTATGACTCTCACTCAGCCCCAGCATTTT
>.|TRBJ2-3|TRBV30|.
CAWSVLRGGEEYF
TGTGCCTGGAGTGTACTAAGAGGGGGAGAGGAGTATTTT
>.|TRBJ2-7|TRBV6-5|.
CASSYHGEAYEQYF
TGTGCCAGCAGTTACCACGGGGAGGCCTACGAGCAGTACTTC
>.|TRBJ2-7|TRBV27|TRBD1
CASSFLRRQGPYEQYF
TGTGCCAGCAGTTTCCTTCGCCGACAGGGCCCCTACGAGCAGTACTTC
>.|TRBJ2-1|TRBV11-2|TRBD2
CASSLPGRAEQFF
TGTGCCAGCAGCTTACCAGGGAGGGCTGAGCAGTTCTTC
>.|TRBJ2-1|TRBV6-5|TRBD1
CASRRQGAPYNEQFF
TGTGCCAGCAGACGACAGGGGGCCCCCTACAATGAGCAGTTCTTC
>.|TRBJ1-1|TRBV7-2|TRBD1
CASSPVADRGNTEAFF
TGTGCCAGCAGCCCCGTCGCCGACAGGGGAAATACTGAAGCTTTCTTT
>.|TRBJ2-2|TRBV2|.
CASSEGRPNTGELFF
TGTGCCAGCAGTGAGGGCAGGCCAAACACCGGGGAGCTGTTTTTT
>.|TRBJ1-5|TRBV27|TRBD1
CASSPRSLTGPNQPQHF
TGTGCCAGCAGTCCCCGCTCCTTGACAGGGCCGAATCAGCCCCAGCATTTT
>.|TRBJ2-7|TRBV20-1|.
CSARVVDEQYF
TGCAGTGCTAGAGTGGTTGACGAGCAGTACTTC
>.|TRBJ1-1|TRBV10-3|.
CAIRATLEATEAFF
TGTGCCATCAGAGCGACCCTTGAGGCCACTGAAGCTTTCTTT
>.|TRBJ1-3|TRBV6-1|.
CASSEPPQHRALLWGTIYF
TGTGCCAGCAGTGAACCCCCACAACACAGGGCATTGCTTTGGGGCACCATATATTTT
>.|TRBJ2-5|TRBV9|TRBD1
CASSVETGKETQYF
TGTGCCAGCAGCGTAGAGACAGGGAAAGAGACCCAGTACTTC
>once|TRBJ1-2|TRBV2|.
CASSATGTYGYTF
TGTGCCAGCAGTGCCACAGGGACCTATGGCTACACCTTC
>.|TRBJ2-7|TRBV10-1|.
CASSESAGEDYEQYF
TGCGCCAGCAGTGAGTCGGCAGGGGAGGACTACGAGCAGTACTTC
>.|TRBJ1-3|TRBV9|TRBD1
CASSPEGTARNTIYF
TGTGCCAGCAGTCCTGAGGGGACAGCCAGAAACACCATATATTTT
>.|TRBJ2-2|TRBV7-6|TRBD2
CASSPLAGGVDTGELFF
TGTGCCAGCAGCCCACTAGCGGGAGGCGTGGACACCGGGGAGCTGTTTTTT
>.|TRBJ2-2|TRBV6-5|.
CASSSPGGELFF
TGTGCCAGCAGTTCCCCCGGCGGGGAGCTGTTTTTT